The next 29 T cell receptor beta chains were all read from a single sample in a study of OX40 agonist ivuxolimab in advanced cancers. Repertoires were generated with immunoSEQ multiplex PCR, while TCRdb's copy carries only in-frame clones and drops some. Of approximately 80,000 clones in the sample, about nine tenths were seen once. The sample was CD4+ or CD8+ T cells sorted from blood, taken in a trial of the OX40 agonist ivuxolimab. The receptor source for this set is an adult with an advanced solid tumor such as melanoma, head and neck, liver or kidney cancer.

The CDR3 loop is CASSPSIRIYEQYF. The CDR3 nucleotides read TGCGCCAGCAGCCCGAGTATCCGGATTTACGAGCAGTACTTC. This sequence joins TRBV4-3 and TRBJ2-7; D is uncertain. The CDR3 is made up of 14 amino acids. Germline V lookup: CDR1 LGHNA, CDR2 YSLEER. Deletions cut 4 bases from V and 4 bases from J, with 14 bases between.

The chain's CDR3 is CASSRTGDGYTF. CDR3 sequence (DNA): TGTGCCAGCAGTAGGACAGGGGATGGCTACACCTTC. The rearrangement uses TRBV2 and TRBJ1-2, with TRBD1 matching 9 bases. Trimming cost V 5 bases and J 6 bases; bases outside gene matches: 1. This CDR3 has 12 residues. The germline V gene has CDR1 SNHLY and CDR2 FYNNEI.

The chain joins TRBV5-1 to TRBJ2-7, with 9 bases matching TRBD2. Per germline, CDR1 SGHRS and CDR2 YFSETQ. The junction had 6 bases not matched to a gene; V was cut back by 0 bases and J by 5 bases. The CDR3 runs to 15 residues. The chain's CDR3 is CASSLAGLAFDEQYF. In nucleotides, the CDR3 is TGCGCCAGCAGCTTGGCTGGACTAGCGTTCGACGAGCAGTACTTC.

The rearrangement joins TRBV15 to TRBJ2-7; 7 positions agree with TRBD1. With V trimmed by 1 base and J by 7 bases, 13 bases remained unmatched. This CDR3 region has 16 residues. Germline V gene lookup returns CDR1 LNHNV and CDR2 YYDKDF (reference sequence). The CDR3 DNA is TGTGCCACCAGCAGAGTCGTGCGACAGGGATTTCTGGAGCAGTACTTC. This encodes CATSRVVRQGFLEQYF.

This chain uses TRBV5-1 with TRBJ2-3, with D unclear. Trimming cost V 1 base and J 2 bases, with 5 bases left between them. This CDR3 is 13 amino acids long. Germline lookup yields CDR1 SGHRS and CDR2 YFSETQ. CDR3 DNA: TGCGCCAGCAGCTTGAGAAACACAGATACGCAGTATTTT. Translated: CASSLRNTDTQYF.

Concerning this clone: The same CDR3 is also encoded by other DNA sequences in this sample. This chain joins TRBV18 and TRBJ1-3; D unclear. The V end lost 4 bases, the J end lost 0 bases, and 4 bases lay between the germline ends. The CDR3 runs 13 residues. Per the germline V gene, CDR1 is KGHSH and CDR2 is LQKENI. CDR3 region: CASSQGSGNTIYF. CDR3 DNA sequence: TGTGCCAGCTCACAGGGCTCTGGAAACACCATATATTTT.

The genes are TRBV28 and TRBJ2-2; either TRBD1 or TRBD2 may supply D (5 bases each). Trimming took 8 bases from V and 2 from J, leaving 15 bases between them. Germline CDR1 MDHEN, CDR2 SYDVKM. This CDR3 region has 15 residues. CDR3 DNA: TGTGCCAGCGCTAGGGGAGCCCAAAACACCGGGGAGCTGTTTTTT. Translation gives CASARGAQNTGELFF.

V gene TRBV5-1 combines with J gene TRBJ1-2, with D possibly TRBD1 on 5 matching bases. Germline CDR1 is SGHRS and CDR2 is YFSETQ. V was clipped by 4 bases and J by 3 bases, with 16 bases between them. The CDR3 sequence is 15 residues long. CDR3 DNA sequence: TGCGCCAGCAGCCCAGCTTCTATGGGGGACTATGGCTACACCTTC. The encoded protein is CASSPASMGDYGYTF.

This rearrangement joins TRBV7-6 to TRBJ2-3; D may be TRBD2 (6 bases). Between the trimmed V and J ends, which lost 5 bases and 1 base, there was a span of 16 bases. Per germline, CDR1 SGHVS and CDR2 FNYEAQ. This CDR3 comprises 16 residues. The CDR3, as DNA: TGTGCCAGCAGCGCCCTACGGGAGTTAGGCACAGATACGCAGTATTTT. Translation: CASSALRELGTDTQYF.

The chain links TRBV5-6 to TRBJ1-6, with TRBD1 matching over 9 bases. Unmatched junction bases numbered 6, after V lost 4 bases and J lost 10 bases. Germline V gives CDR1 SGHDT, CDR2 YYEEEE. The CDR3 loop spans 14 amino acids. CDR3 nucleotides: TGTGCCAGCAGCCGGGACAGGGTAGGGTCACCCCTCCACTTT. The encoded protein is CASSRDRVGSPLHF.

The genes are TRBV27 and TRBJ2-6; 7 bases align to TRBD2. Germline CDR1 and CDR2: MNHEY and SMNVEV (reference sequence). This CDR3 is built from 20 residues. The trim removed 5 bases at V and 0 bases at J, leaving 16 bases unmatched. The CDR3 reads CASSPSLGGVKSSGANVLTF. In DNA form, the CDR3 reads TGTGCCAGCAGTCCGTCTTTGGGGGGGGTAAAGAGCTCTGGGGCCAACGTCCTGACTTTC.

V usage is TRBV5-4 and J usage is TRBJ1-1, with 12 bases matching TRBD1. Germline V gene data show CDR1 as SGHNT and CDR2 as YYREEE (reference sequence). This CDR3 is built from 16 residues. V shed 0 bases, J shed 3 bases, and the junction held 3 bases outside the gene matches. The CDR3 sequence: CASSLAGQGAYTEAFF. CDR3 sequence (DNA): TGTGCCAGCAGCTTGGCGGGACAGGGGGCTTACACTGAAGCTTTCTTT.

V gene TRBV28 combines with J gene TRBJ1-2; tentative D call: TRBD1 (6 bases). Germline V CDR1 and CDR2: MDHEN, SYDVKM. Trimming removed 3 bases from V and 5 bases from J, with 16 bases in between. This CDR3 has 15 residues. In DNA form, the CDR3 reads TGTGCCAGCAGTTTGGGGGGCTTCAGAGGGTATGGCTACACCTTC. Translating it yields CASSLGGFRGYGYTF.

The chain is built from TRBV7-2 and TRBJ2-3; perhaps TRBD2 as D (5 bases). CDR3 length: 12 residues. Trimming removed 4 bases from V and 6 bases from J, with 8 bases in between. CDR1 and CDR2 from the germline V gene are SGHTA and FQGNSA. CDR3 protein: CASSSGRDTQYF. The CDR3 nucleotides read TGTGCCAGCAGCTCGGGAAGGGATACGCAGTATTTT.

The chain has TRBV5-1 and TRBJ1-1; D not resolved. Deletions cut 8 bases from V and 4 bases from J, with 18 bases between. The length of the CDR3 is 14 residues. Germline CDR1 and CDR2: SGHRS and YFSETQ. Here the CDR3 DNA reads TGCGCCAGTAGAGTGCAAGCGAGCGGCACTGAAGCTTTCTTT. It is translated as CASRVQASGTEAFF.

The chain is built from TRBV5-1 and TRBJ1-1; 8 bases fit TRBD1. V lost 3 bases and J lost 3; bases outside the gene matches: 7. CDR3 size: 15 residues. Germline CDR1 is SGHRS and CDR2 is YFSETQ. The CDR3 protein is CASSSQGAGDTEAFF. CDR3 in DNA: TGCGCCAGCAGCTCCCAGGGGGCGGGTGACACTGAAGCTTTCTTT.

The chain has TRBV12-5 and TRBJ2-2; D call uncertain. V was cut by 1 base and J by 8 bases, with 8 bases left in between. This CDR3 has 13 residues. Germline values: CDR1 LGHNT, CDR2 FRNRAP. This CDR3 is CASGLGMGGELFF. CDR3 sequence (DNA): TGTGCTAGTGGTTTGGGTATGGGAGGGGAGCTGTTTTTT.

The table lists this clone with a count of one. This chain joins TRBV7-9 and TRBJ1-4, with D tentatively TRBD1 (5 bases). V gave up 5 bases and J gave up 4 bases, with 11 bases separating them. This CDR3 contains 14 residues. CDR1 is SEHNR, CDR2 FQNEAQ, per germline (reference sequence). CDR3 residues: CASSGQGNNEKLFF. CDR3 DNA sequence: TGTGCCAGCAGCGGTCAGGGAAATAATGAAAAACTGTTTTTT. The variable domain in full, completed from reference TRBV7-9 and TRBJ1-4, reads DTGVSQNPRHKITKRGQNVTFRCDPISEHNRLYWYRQTLGQGPEFLTYFQNEAQLEKSRLLSDRFSAERPKGSFSTLEIQRTEQGDSAMYLCASSGQGNNEKLFFGSGTQLSVL.

CDR3 sequence (DNA): TGTGCCAGCAGCCCTAAAATAGGGGGCTCCGCCTACGAGCAGTACTTC. It codes for CASSPKIGGSAYEQYF. V gene TRBV5-6 combines with J gene TRBJ2-7; 7 bases are a match to TRBD1. The length of the CDR3 is 16 residues. V was pared by 4 bases and J by 2 bases, with 12 bases of the junction left unmatched. CDR1 and CDR2 (germline): SGHDT, YYEEEE.

This chain joins TRBV5-1 and TRBJ1-1; no clear D. The V gene lost 7 bases and the J gene lost 1 base, with 14 bases spanning the gap. The CDR3 spans 14 residues. Germline CDR1 SGHRS, CDR2 YFSETQ. CDR3 DNA: TGCGCCAGCTCCGCACGTGGAGGGAACACTGAAGCTTTCTTT. Amino acids: CASSARGGNTEAFF.

This chain connects TRBV20-1 to TRBJ2-3; D possibly corresponds to TRBD2 (6 bases). Germline-derived CDR1 and CDR2 are DFQATT and SNEGSKA (reference sequence). The CDR3 extends over 11 amino acids. V was trimmed by 7 bases and J by 9 bases, leaving 14 bases between them. The CDR3 loop is CSVRGGGTQYF. In DNA form, the CDR3 reads TGCAGTGTTCGGGGAGGAGGAACGCAGTATTTT.

This CDR3 is CAISLAGVYEQYF. The CDR3 DNA sequence: TGTGCCATCAGCCTAGCGGGAGTCTACGAGCAGTACTTC. The chain couples TRBV10-3 to TRBJ2-7; TRBD2 matches at 10 bases. V shed 6 bases and J 3 bases; nucleotides not matched to a gene: 2. The CDR3 is 13 residues long. Germline assignment: CDR1 ENHRY and CDR2 SYGVKD.

V gene TRBV4-1 combines with J gene TRBJ2-7; 7 bases align to TRBD2. The trim removed 5 bases at V and 2 bases at J, leaving 15 bases unmatched. The V gene's germline CDR1 is MGHRA and CDR2 YSYEKL. The CDR3 sequence is 17 residues long. CDR3: CASSSTRARGSPYEQYF. The CDR3 DNA reads as TGCGCCAGCAGCTCCACCCGCGCGCGGGGGAGCCCCTACGAGCAGTACTTC.

The rearrangement links TRBV7-2 to TRBJ2-7; 9 bases are shared with TRBD2. Germline V gives CDR1 SGHTA, CDR2 FQGNSA. The junction had 8 bases not matched to a gene; V was cut back by 4 bases and J by 4 bases. This CDR3 contains 15 residues. CDR3 in amino acids: CASSWVAGVPYEQYF. The CDR3 nucleotides are TGTGCCAGCAGCTGGGTAGCGGGAGTCCCATACGAGCAGTACTTC.

This sequence joins TRBV9 and TRBJ2-3; D is perhaps TRBD2 (5 bases). With 3 bases removed from V and 0 bases from J, the gap between germline ends came to 11 bases. The CDR3 is 15 amino acids. CDR1 and CDR2 (germline): SGDLS, YYNGEE. CDR3 loop: CASSETGLSTDTQYF. DNA for the CDR3: TGTGCCAGCAGCGAAACCGGACTGAGCACAGATACGCAGTATTTT.

The chain links TRBV11-3 to TRBJ2-2; the D call may be TRBD1 or TRBD2 (5 bases each). Germline CDR1 SGHNT, CDR2 YENEEA. This CDR3 spans 17 amino acids. With 5 bases removed from V and 5 bases from J, the gap between germline ends came to 21 bases. The CDR3 sequence is CASSRGLGIGETGELFF. CDR3 nucleotide sequence: TGTGCCAGCAGCAGGGGCCTAGGGATAGGGGAGACCGGGGAGCTGTTTTTT.

The table lists this clone with a few counts. The chain uses TRBV28 and TRBJ2-3, with D possibly TRBD2 on 5 matching bases. Germline V CDR1 and CDR2: MDHEN, SYDVKM. The CDR3 spans 12 residues. The ends were cut back, 8 bases at V and 1 base at J, with 7 bases in the middle. CDR3 coding DNA: TGTGCCAGCGGGAGCCGCACAGATACGCAGTATTTT. Its protein product is CASGSRTDTQYF. Combining the CDR3 with reference TRBV28 and TRBJ2-3 gives the whole variable domain DVKVTQSSRYLVKRTGEKVFLECVQDMDHENMFWYRQDPGLGLRLIYFSYDVKMKEKGDIPEGYSVSREKKERFSLILESASTNQTSMYLCASGSRTDTQYFGPGTRLTVL.

The rearrangement joins TRBV6-5 to TRBJ2-1; the D is unclear. The germline V and J ends were trimmed by 8 bases and 4 bases, with 15 bases remaining between them. Per the germline V gene, CDR1 is MNHEY and CDR2 is SVGAGI. The CDR3 has 14 amino acids. In DNA, the CDR3 is TGTGCCAGCTCCCCCAGCGTACGGTACAATGAGCAGTTCTTC. This translates into CASSPSVRYNEQFF.

The chain carries TRBV5-6 and TRBJ2-1; possible D gene TRBD2, 6 bases. The CDR3 extends over 14 amino acids. V was clipped by 2 bases and J by 0 bases, with 6 bases between them. Germline-derived CDR1 and CDR2 are SGHDT and YYEEEE. The CDR3 DNA reads TGTGCCAGCAGCTTCGGGAGCTCCTACAATGAGCAGTTCTTC. This gives the protein CASSFGSSYNEQFF.